This paragraph covers one TCR beta chain sequence. MiXCR was run by TCRdb on the multiplex PCR reads, yielding one entry per CDR3 protein. The table lists around 130,000 distinct CDR3 sequences, roughly 21% of them singletons. The sample comes from a study of breast tumors, draining lymph nodes, adjacent tissues. Breast cancer patients provided tissue from their axillary draining lymph nodes. The CDR3 loop spans 13 amino acids. V shed 4 bases and J shed 6 bases, with 12 bases lying between them. Germline CDR1 SGHVS, CDR2 FQNEAQ. The source of this sequence is a female donor with breast cancer. Some clones in this sample may be carry-over from other donors' samples. Sequencing was done on a sample of axillary lymph node tissue. The chain couples TRBV7-8 to TRBJ1-2, with a possible D match to TRBD1 (6 bases). The CDR3 loop reads CASSYREWDGYTF. For the CDR3, the DNA is TGTGCCAGCAGCTACAGGGAATGGGATGGCTACACCTTC.